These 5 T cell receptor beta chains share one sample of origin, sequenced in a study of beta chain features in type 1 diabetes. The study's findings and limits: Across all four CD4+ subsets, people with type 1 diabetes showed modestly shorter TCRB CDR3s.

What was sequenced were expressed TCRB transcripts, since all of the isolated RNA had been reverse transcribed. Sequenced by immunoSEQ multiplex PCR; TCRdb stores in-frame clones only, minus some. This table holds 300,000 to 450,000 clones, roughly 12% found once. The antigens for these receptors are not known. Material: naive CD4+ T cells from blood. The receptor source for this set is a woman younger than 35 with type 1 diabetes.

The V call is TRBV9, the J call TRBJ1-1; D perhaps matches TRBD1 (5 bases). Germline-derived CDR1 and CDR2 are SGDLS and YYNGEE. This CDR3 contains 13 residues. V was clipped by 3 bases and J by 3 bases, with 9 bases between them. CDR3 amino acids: CASSAFRDTEAFF. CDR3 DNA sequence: TGTGCCAGCAGCGCCTTCAGGGACACTGAAGCTTTCTTT. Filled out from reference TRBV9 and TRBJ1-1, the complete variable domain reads DSGVTQTPKHLITATGQRVTLRCSPRSGDLSVYWYQQSLDQGLQFLIQYYNGEERAKGNILERFSAQQFPDLHSELNLSSLELGDSALYFCASSAFRDTEAFFGQGTRLTVV.

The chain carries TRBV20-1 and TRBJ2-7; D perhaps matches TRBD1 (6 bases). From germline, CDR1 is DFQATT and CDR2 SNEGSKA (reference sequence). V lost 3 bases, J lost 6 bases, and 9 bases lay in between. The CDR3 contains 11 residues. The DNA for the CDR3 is TGCAGTGCTAGTGGACAGTTCGAGCAGTACTTC. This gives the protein CSASGQFEQYF.

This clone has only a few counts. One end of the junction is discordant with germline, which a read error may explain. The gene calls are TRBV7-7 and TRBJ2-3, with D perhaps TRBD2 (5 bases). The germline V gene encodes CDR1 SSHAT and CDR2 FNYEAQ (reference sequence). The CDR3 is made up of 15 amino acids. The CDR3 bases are TGTGCTAGCAGCTTAGGTGGGAGTCTAGCAGATACGCAGTATTTT. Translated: CASSLGGSLADTQYF.

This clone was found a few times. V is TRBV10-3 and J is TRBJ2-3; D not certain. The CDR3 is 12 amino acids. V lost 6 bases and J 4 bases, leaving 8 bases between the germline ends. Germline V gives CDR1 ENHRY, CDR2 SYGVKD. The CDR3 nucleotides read TGTGCCATCAGGGGCGAACCAGATACGCAGTATTTT. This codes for CAIRGEPDTQYF.

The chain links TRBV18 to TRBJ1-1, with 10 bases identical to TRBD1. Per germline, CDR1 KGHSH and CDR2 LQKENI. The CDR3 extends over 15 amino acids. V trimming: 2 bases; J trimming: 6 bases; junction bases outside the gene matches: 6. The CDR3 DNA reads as TGTGCCAGCTCACCAGGTAGGGACAGGGGTCCTGAAGCTTTCTTT. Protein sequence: CASSPGRDRGPEAFF.